This entry is about one TCR beta chain. The antigen is undetermined. It was at 37°C and for more than 5 days that the mixed lymphocyte reaction cells were cocultured. Trimming stripped 5 bases from V and 7 bases from J, with 6 bases between. This CDR3 spans 10 amino acids. CDR1 MNHNY and CDR2 SVGAGI come from the germline V gene (reference sequence). The assay was immunoSEQ multiplex PCR, and TCRdb's table has in-frame clones only and misses some. This sample has 3,500 to 4,500 clones, with 40% to 60% found just once. This sample was included in a study of siplizumab effects on memory and regulatory T cells. Study results and caveats: In unstimulated cells, naive T cells appeared more diverse than memory T cells and seemed major alloresponse contributors.

This TCR was recovered from a human donor in good health; the cells came from an allogeneic mixed lymphocyte reaction. Some clones in this sample may be carry-over from other donors' samples. This chain uses TRBV6-6 with TRBJ2-7; no clear D. The specimen sequenced was CFSE-low (dividing) CD4+ T cells sorted from an allogeneic mixed lymphocyte reaction. CDR3 residues: CASSRWEQYF. The CDR3 coding sequence is TGTGCCAGCAGTCGGTGGGAGCAGTACTTC.